The 8 T cell receptor beta chains given below trace back to one sample, sequenced in a study of T-cell reconstitution after alpha-beta-depleted transplantation in children. Unique molecular identifiers were incorporated during preparation of the TCRbeta library. TCRdb reprocessed the PCR reads with MiXCR, giving one entry per CDR3 protein. The sample holds hundreds of thousands of distinct CDR3 sequences; under 30% are singletons and the top ten take less than 15%. This specimen was PBMCs, mostly from graft donor cells, taken 360 days after TCRalphabeta/CD19-depleted stem cell transplant. These receptors were obtained from a boy less than two years old who had a stem cell transplant for acute myeloid leukemia, so the T cells may come from the graft donor.

V and J are TRBV7-9 and TRBJ1-4; the D gene is possibly TRBD1 (5 bases). Germline-derived CDR1 and CDR2 are SEHNR and FQNEAQ (reference sequence). This CDR3 contains 15 residues. V lost 0 bases, J lost 4 bases, and 9 bases lay in between. CDR3 loop: CASSLAPGLNEKLFF. The CDR3 DNA is TGTGCCAGCAGCTTAGCACCGGGACTTAATGAAAAACTGTTTTTT.

The table lists this clonotype with many counts. The CDR3 sequence is CASPELGLAGIIYEQYF. The CDR3 DNA reads TGTGCCAGCCCTGAACTGGGACTAGCGGGGATTATCTACGAGCAGTACTTC. The J gene is TRBJ2-7, the V gene TRBV6-4; 13 nucleotides line up with TRBD2. Germline V CDR1 and CDR2: MRHNA, SNTAGT. V was pared by 8 bases and J by 3 bases, with 13 bases of the junction left unmatched. The CDR3 extends over 17 amino acids.

Regarding this clonotype: Mismatch with germline at one junction end may stem from a read error. The chain joins TRBV6-5 to TRBJ2-5, with 7 bases identical to TRBD1. The CDR3 is 19 amino acids. Looked up from germline, CDR1 is MNHEY and CDR2 is SVGAGI. The CDR3 spells CSSSYPGLTGWVSEETQYF. CDR3 nucleotides: TGTTCCAGCAGTTACCCCGGGTTGACAGGGTGGGTCTCCGAAGAGACCCAGTACTTC.

This clonotype came up once. The CDR3 DNA reads as TGTGCCTCCGGGACAGGGTCGTCTAGCGGGGGACCCTACGAGCAGTACGTC. It encodes CASGTGSSSGGPYEQYV. The chain recombines TRBV10-3 with TRBJ2-7, with D perhaps TRBD2 (10 bases). Deletions cut 11 bases from V and 2 bases from J, with 28 bases between. This CDR3 is built from 17 residues. Germline lookup yields CDR1 ENHRY and CDR2 SYGVKD.

The chain combines TRBV27 with TRBJ1-5; D is perhaps TRBD1 (5 bases). Germline V lookup: CDR1 MNHEY, CDR2 SMNVEV (reference sequence). Trimming left V 4 bases short and J 5 bases short, with 12 bases between. The CDR3 has 14 residues. As DNA, the CDR3 is TGTGCCAGCAGTTCGCGGGGCAGTTATCAGCCCCAGCATTTT. Amino acids: CASSSRGSYQPQHF.

The chain uses TRBV20-1 and TRBJ2-5; D gene ambiguous. Germline lookup yields CDR1 DFQATT and CDR2 SNEGSKA (reference sequence). The CDR3 is made up of 14 amino acids. V lost 4 bases and J lost 2, with 14 bases in between. CDR3 sequence reads: CSANSYQEQETQYF. Written as DNA, the CDR3 is TGCAGTGCTAACTCGTACCAGGAACAAGAGACCCAGTACTTC.

This clonotype showed up just once. The rearrangement links TRBV7-9 to TRBJ1-3, with TRBD1 identical over 7 bases. CDR3 length: 16 residues. Germline-derived CDR1 and CDR2 are SEHNR and FQNEAQ (reference sequence). The trim removed 5 bases at V and 2 bases at J, leaving 9 bases unmatched. The CDR3 bases are TGTGCCAGCAGCACCAGGAGGGGGCACCCTGGAAACACCATATATTTT. Translating it yields CASSTRRGHPGNTIYF.

This clonotype has just a few counts. J is TRBJ1-1 and V is TRBV18; no definite D call. The germline V gene encodes CDR1 KGHSH and CDR2 LQKENI. Trimming took off 2 bases at V and 3 bases at J, with 13 bases between the two ends. This CDR3 region has 15 residues. CDR3 region: CASSPANSVDTEAFF. The CDR3 coding sequence is TGTGCCAGCTCACCAGCGAACTCGGTCGACACTGAAGCTTTCTTT.